This T cell receptor beta chain was sequenced for a study of shared clonotypes between healthy human individuals (TCRdb year 2020). With respect to the entire study: The cohort included a few men and a couple of women between 18 and 49 years of age. For each donor, CD4 naive and CD4 memory were each given three plates, CD8 naive was given two plates, and CD8 memory was given one plate. To estimate repertoire size and how much clonotype sharing occurs between individuals, the study deeply sequenced the blood TCR repertoires of about five healthy adults. To increase sequencing depth and limit assay-specific biases, TCR repertoire library preparation and sequencing were carried out by different laboratories using diverse techniques. Per donor, leukapheresis produced somewhere between about 0.85 and 10 billion PBMCs. Findings and caveats that apply to the study as a whole: Clonotypes shared by all four sorted-subset donors showed higher generation probabilities than non-shared clonotypes. Rarefaction of sorted-subset datasets indicated incomplete sequencing despite the large sequencing depth. The genetic and exposure-history diversity represented was limited by the small number of donors. Naive subsets generally had larger estimated clonotype richness than memory subsets did. Sampling was restricted to blood, and TCR repertoires in tissues likely differ from the TCR repertoires found in blood. Based on pairwise subsampling, the degree of clonotype sharing among donors was expected to be affected by sequencing depth. Sharing across a handful of donors was observed for 4.5% to 6.5% of naive CD4, under 4% of naive CD8, 2% to 2.5% of memory CD4, and roughly 0.43% of memory CD8 clonotypes.

Healthy HIV-negative adults with no recently reported acute infections or vaccinations were included as donors. Every donor was a Caucasian adult living in Nashville, Tennessee, USA. CD4+ T cells were enriched by magnetic negative selection; naive cells were then positively selected on CD45RA, and the negative fraction formed the memory subset. Blood was obtained by leukapheresis, after which PBMCs were separated by Ficoll-Histopaque density gradient centrifugation and cryopreserved in liquid nitrogen vapor phase. Purity and quantity of every magnetically sorted T cell population were checked by analytical flow cytometry. Each sorted fraction had its genomic DNA isolated and then quantified by UV absorbance on a Nanodrop 2000c. This clone was counted between two and nine times. The antigen it recognizes is unknown. Per-base qualities were not stored, and no clone one base away is much larger. Taken from the germline V gene, the CDR1 and CDR2 loops are SGHAT and FQNNGV. V is clipped by 3 bases and J by 1 base, and the sequence between their germline boundaries is 9 bases long. The CDR3, from cysteine to phenylalanine, totals 14 residues. Kept here is only the CDR3 DNA, which spans 42 bases and is read in frame from base 1.

Using the deep immunoSEQ assay, multiplex PCR amplified TCR CDR3 regions from genomic DNA. Extracted genomic DNA from each cell subset was spread evenly across all wells of several immunoSEQ 96-well plates, with each plate serving as a replicate. For sorted subsets, each replicate PCR was loaded with approximately 0.2 ug genomic DNA, equivalent to about 30,000 T cell genomes. Purified libraries were quantified with a Qubit 3.0 fluorometer, sized on a Bioanalyzer 2100, and re-quantified with the KAPA Library Quantification kit. Every immunoSEQ 96-well plate was sequenced on a dedicated single-read 150-cycle Illumina NextSeq 550 flow cell. The source study handled its data this way. The immunoSEQ output contained only junctional sequences without quality scores, so filtering could not match that applied to full-length reads. To assign V/J genes and CDR3, sequences were annotated against IMGT germline references using PyIR, a Python wrapper for IgBLAST v1.9. Any read was removed if the V/J assignment was weak (E-value above 1e-6), the CDR3 was missing, or the read contained stop codons, out-of-frame junctions, or ambiguous translated residues. V3J clonotypes were defined by identical inferred V gene, J gene, and CDR3 amino acid sequence. Percentage overlap between repertoires was computed as shared unique clonotypes divided by the size of the smaller repertoire. RTK rarefaction, the Chao1 estimator, and Recon v2.1 estimates of unobserved clonotypes were used to assess repertoire richness. For all TCRbeta clonotypes obtained by the gDNA method from four donors, generation probabilities were computed with OLGA. This immuneACCESS table, as held by TCRdb, lists in-frame sequences with V and J called but not all clones. Of the missing ones, under half trace to an unresolved V gene in checked studies; the others have no known cause. The D gene and trimming were derived from the DNA, and the V and J assignments and clone size from that table. For this sample the table gives some 1.1 million clones, of which roughly 80% were detected only once. 0.89% of the sample belongs to the ten largest clones.

Sequencing used memory CD4+ T cells from PBMCs. Interpreted using the paper, the cell subset or site label stands for: CD45RA-negative fraction. This receptor chain uses TRBV11-2 and TRBJ2-5, with the D gene uncertain. The clonotype was recovered from a man aged 18 to 30 in good health. Some clones in this sample may be carry-over from other donors' samples. The DNA sequence reads TGTGCCAGCAGCTTCAGGCGGATCCAAGAGACCCAGTACTTC. Translation gives CASSFRRIQETQYF.